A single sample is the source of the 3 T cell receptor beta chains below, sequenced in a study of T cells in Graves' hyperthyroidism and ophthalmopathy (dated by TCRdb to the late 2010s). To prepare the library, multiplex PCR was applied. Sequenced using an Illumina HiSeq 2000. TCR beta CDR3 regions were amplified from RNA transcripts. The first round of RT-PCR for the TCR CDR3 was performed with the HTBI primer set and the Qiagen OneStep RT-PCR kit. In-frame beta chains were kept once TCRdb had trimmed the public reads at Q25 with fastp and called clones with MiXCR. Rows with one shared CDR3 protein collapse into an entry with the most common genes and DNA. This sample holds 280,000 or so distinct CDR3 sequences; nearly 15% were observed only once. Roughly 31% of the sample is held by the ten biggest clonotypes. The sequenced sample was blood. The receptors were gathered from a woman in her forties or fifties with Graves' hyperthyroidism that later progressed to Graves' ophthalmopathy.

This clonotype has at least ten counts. The CDR3: CASSLAGESKTQYF. The CDR3 DNA reads TGCGCCAGCAGTTTAGCGGGAGAATCAAAGACCCAGTACTTC. V usage is TRBV10-2 and J usage is TRBJ2-5; 9 bases are shared with TRBD2. The germline gives CDR1 WSHSY, CDR2 SAAADI. With 5 bases clipped from V and 6 bases from J, the junction kept 7 bases outside the gene matches. The CDR3 runs to 14 residues.

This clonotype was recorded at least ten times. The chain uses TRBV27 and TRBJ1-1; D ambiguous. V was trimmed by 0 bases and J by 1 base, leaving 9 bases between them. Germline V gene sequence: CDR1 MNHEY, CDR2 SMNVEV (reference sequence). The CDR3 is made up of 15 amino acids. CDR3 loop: CASSLSRQTNTEAFF. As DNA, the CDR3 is TGTGCCAGCAGTTTATCCAGGCAGACGAACACTGAAGCTTTCTTT.

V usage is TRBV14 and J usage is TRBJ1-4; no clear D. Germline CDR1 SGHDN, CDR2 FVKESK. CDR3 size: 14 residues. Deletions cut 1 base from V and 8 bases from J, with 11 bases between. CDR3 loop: CASSQGALGEKLFF. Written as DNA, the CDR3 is TGTGCCAGCAGCCAAGGGGCCCTTGGGGAAAAACTGTTTTTT.